This record concerns one T cell receptor (beta chain) sequence. As yet, its antigen is unknown. Lesional scalp tissue (obtained by punch biopsy) and peripheral blood were collected from alopecia areata patients. The V end lost 9 bases, the J end lost 2 bases, and 26 bases lay between the germline ends. Germline CDR1 and CDR2: MDHEN and SYDVKM. CDR3 length equals 18 residues. This sample was taken from a study of CD8+ T cells in alopecia areata. At the level of the study: The drug, oral tofacitinib, was given to treated patients at 5 to 10 mg twice daily. Notes on the study in general: TCRs were shared less clearly across patients than in mice, possibly for HLA-related reasons. There were also resident alphabeta T cells of normal skin sequenced in scalp samples.

After isolation, RNA underwent reverse transcription to generate cDNA as the sequencing template. Assay used: immunoSEQ multiplex PCR; TCRdb lists only in-frame clones, some missing. Of over 150,000 clones in the sample, just under 60% were seen once. The sample was CD4+ T cells sorted from blood, taken at week 0. The sequence was obtained from a human donor with alopecia areata. The chain combines TRBV28 with TRBJ2-1; the D gene is possibly TRBD2 (6 bases). The CDR3 sequence is CASGTAGLAFGAYNEQFF. The CDR3, as DNA: TGTGCCAGTGGAACCGCGGGACTCGCCTTTGGGGCCTACAATGAGCAGTTCTTC.